This T cell receptor (beta chain) originates from a study of blood T cells in healthy people across ages. Study background: Per every two T cells, about one barcoded beta molecule was captured by template switching.

Alongside a J-beta primer mix, a sample-barcoded 5' primer served in a second PCR lasting roughly 6 to 12 cycles. In TCRdb, the 5' RACE reads were re-called with MiXCR into one record per CDR3 protein. Altogether approximately 1,000,000 distinct CDR3 sequences are present, around two fifths being singletons, with the ten largest covering around 12%. This sequence originates from a man in his late teens or twenties in good health. Sequencing input: blood.

The CDR3 nucleotides read TGCAGTGCTACCCAGACAGTCACAGATACGCAGTATTTT. Translating it yields CSATQTVTDTQYF. This chain connects TRBV20-1 to TRBJ2-3; maybe TRBD1 (5 bases). Deletions cut 4 bases from V and 2 bases from J, with 10 bases between. The germline V gene has CDR1 DFQATT and CDR2 SNEGSKA (reference sequence). This CDR3 spans 13 amino acids.